This TCR beta chain stems from a study of regulatory T cells in long-lasting Graves disease. The germline V and J ends were trimmed by 8 bases and 1 base, with 11 bases remaining between them. Germline V lookup: CDR1 SGHVS, CDR2 FNYEAQ. The CDR3 consists of 13 residues. The sample's time point: newly diagnosed GD, antithyroid drugs for less than 3 months. Extracted PBMC RNA gave rise to the TCR library. As collected, the peripheral blood samples measured 7.5 to 10 milliliters each and went into EDTA tubes. To make TCR beta libraries, researchers used iRepertoire HTBI primers and Arm-PCR of CDR3 regions. Original handling: More than 55 TRBV and approximately 13 TRBJ segments were identified across samples. Each CDR3 protein is one row after TCRdb ran MiXCR on the multiplex PCR reads. TCRdb's processing, not the authors', yielded these V and J calls. The data show a few hundred thousand distinct CDR3 sequences, with around a sixth seen just once and roughly 15% held by the top ten.

The data were also submitted as part of a second study, on T cells in Graves' hyperthyroidism and ophthalmopathy. From that study: The diagnoses drew upon clinical symptoms, serum thyroxine and TRAb, thyroid ultrasound and orbital computed tomography.

The sample here was peripheral blood mononuclear cells (PBMCs), taken at new diagnosis, from a patient treated with antithyroid drugs. The chain joins TRBV7-6 to TRBJ1-1; no reliable D call. The sequence came from a woman aged 25 to 45 with Graves disease. Written as DNA, the CDR3 is TGTGCCAGCCGATTATTGCAGAACACTGAAGCTTTCTTT. Its translation: CASRLLQNTEAFF.